Presented here are 9 T cell receptor beta chains from one specimen sequenced in a study of vaccination effects on CD4 cells after COVID-19. Repertoires were generated with immunoSEQ multiplex PCR, while TCRdb's copy carries only in-frame clones and drops some. The sample yields fewer than 55,000 clones, 79% seen once. No antigen has been assigned to these receptors. Antigen-specific CD4+ T cells were expanded (with viral peptide pools) by the ViraFEST assay ahead of sequencing. With more than nine days of culture completed, CD4+ T cells were isolated. Vaccinated recipients, who were negative for nucleocapsid antibodies, had no history of SARS-CoV-2 infection. Sample: CD4+ T cells from PBMCs cultured with HCoV-OC43 spike peptides, taken before COVID-19 vaccination. Noted subset: HCoV-OC43 spike overlapping peptide pool stimulation. All receptors derive from a human donor who received a COVID-19 vaccine.

This clone was recorded once. The chain recombines TRBV2 with TRBJ2-7; 11 bases are a match to TRBD1. The CDR3 is 13 amino acids. Trimming cost V 6 bases and J 4 bases; bases outside gene matches: 2. Germline CDR1 is SNHLY and CDR2 is FYNNEI. CDR3: CASRRDRGYEQYV. The CDR3 bases are TGTGCCAGCAGAAGGGACAGGGGGTACGAGCAGTACGTC.

This clone has a handful of counts. The genes are TRBV2 and TRBJ1-6, with 10 bases that match TRBD1. Per the germline V gene, CDR1 is SNHLY and CDR2 is FYNNEI. V shed 6 bases, J shed 8 bases, and the junction held 4 bases outside the gene matches. This CDR3 is built from 14 residues. The chain's CDR3 is CASSIGTGDSPLHF. The CDR3 bases are TGTGCCAGCAGCATCGGGACAGGGGATTCACCCCTCCACTTT.

This clone was picked up a small number of times. The chain uses TRBV9 and TRBJ1-3; D is ambiguous. In germline, CDR1 is SGDLS, CDR2 YYNGEE. Trimming removed 2 bases at V and 4 bases at J, with 16 bases between. CDR3 size: 16 residues. CDR3 nucleotides: TGTGCCAGCAGCGTGGGATCGAGCCCATCGGGAAACACCATATATTTT. Its protein product is CASSVGSSPSGNTIYF.

The genes are TRBV24-1 and TRBJ2-5; D unresolved. V lost 4 bases, J lost 4 bases, and 12 bases lay in between. Germline CDR1 reads KGHDR; CDR2 reads SFDVKD. The CDR3 runs 14 residues. The CDR3 is CATSDPDGSETQYF. In nucleotides, the CDR3 is TGTGCCACCAGTGACCCGGACGGGTCAGAGACCCAGTACTTC.

The V gene is TRBV21-1, the J gene TRBJ2-2. TRBV21-1 is an annotated pseudogene. The CDR3 runs to 15 residues. CDR3 nucleotides: TGTGCCAGCAGCAAAGAATACCCTAACACCGGGGAGCTGTTTTTT. Amino acids: CASSKEYPNTGELFF.

This chain links TRBV28 with TRBJ1-5; no clear D gene. The CDR3 runs to 13 residues. V was shortened by 6 bases and J by 3 bases, with 9 bases between the two germline ends. Germline-derived CDR1 and CDR2 are MDHEN and SYDVKM. The CDR3 protein is CASSSRNNQPQHF. The CDR3 nucleotides read TGTGCCAGCAGCAGCCGGAACAATCAGCCCCAGCATTTT.

The chain combines TRBV5-6 with TRBJ1-5; TRBD1 matches 8 bases. The CDR3 contains 15 residues. Germline lookup yields CDR1 SGHDT and CDR2 YYEEEE. J gave up 1 base and V 0 bases, and 0 bases lay outside the gene matches. As DNA, the CDR3 is TGTGCCAGCAGCTTGGGACAGGGGAGCAATCAGCCCCAGCATTTT. This codes for CASSLGQGSNQPQHF.

The V call is TRBV1, the J call TRBJ1-1. TRBV1 is flagged as a pseudogene. The CDR3 is 15 residues long. CDR3 DNA sequence: TGCACCAGCAGCCTTACCGGGTCCCCGAACACTGAAGCTTTCTTT. It is translated as CTSSLTGSPNTEAFF.

This rearrangement joins TRBV4-1 to TRBJ2-5; D gene ambiguous. This CDR3 has 13 amino acids. Germline CDR1 is MGHRA and CDR2 is YSYEKL. Trimming cost V 1 base and J 5 bases, with 8 bases left between them. As DNA, the CDR3 is TGCGCCAGCAGCCAAGTCGCTCGGGAGACCCAGTACTTC. The encoded protein is CASSQVARETQYF.